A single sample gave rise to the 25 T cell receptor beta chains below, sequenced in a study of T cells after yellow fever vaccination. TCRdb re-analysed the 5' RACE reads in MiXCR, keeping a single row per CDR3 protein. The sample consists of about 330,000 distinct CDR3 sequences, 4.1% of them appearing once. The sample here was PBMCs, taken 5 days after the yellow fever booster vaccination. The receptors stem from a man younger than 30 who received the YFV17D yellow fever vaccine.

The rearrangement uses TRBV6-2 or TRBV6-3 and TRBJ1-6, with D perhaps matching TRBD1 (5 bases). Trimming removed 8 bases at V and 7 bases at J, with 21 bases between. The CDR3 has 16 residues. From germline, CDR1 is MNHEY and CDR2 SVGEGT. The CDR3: CASVAPGTEQNSPLHF. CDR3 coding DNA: TGTGCCAGCGTAGCCCCCGGGACGGAACAGAATTCACCCCTCCACTTT.

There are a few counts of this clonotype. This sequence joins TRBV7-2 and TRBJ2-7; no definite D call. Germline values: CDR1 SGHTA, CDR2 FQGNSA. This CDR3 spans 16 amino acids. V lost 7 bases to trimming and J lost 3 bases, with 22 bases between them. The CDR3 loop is CASTIDPGYSLYEQYF. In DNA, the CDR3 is TGTGCCAGCACCATCGACCCCGGATATAGTCTCTACGAGCAGTACTTC.

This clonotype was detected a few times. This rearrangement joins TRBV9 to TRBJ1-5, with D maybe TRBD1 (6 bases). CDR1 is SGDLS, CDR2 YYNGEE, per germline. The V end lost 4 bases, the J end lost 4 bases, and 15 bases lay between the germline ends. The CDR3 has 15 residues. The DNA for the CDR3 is TGTGCCAGCAGCCCCACGACAGGACCGAATCAGCCCCAGCATTTT. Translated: CASSPTTGPNQPQHF.

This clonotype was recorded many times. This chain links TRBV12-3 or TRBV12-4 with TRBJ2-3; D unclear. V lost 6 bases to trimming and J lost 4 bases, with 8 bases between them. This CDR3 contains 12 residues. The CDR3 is CASSRPADTQYF. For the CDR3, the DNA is TGTGCCAGCAGCCGCCCGGCAGATACGCAGTATTTT.

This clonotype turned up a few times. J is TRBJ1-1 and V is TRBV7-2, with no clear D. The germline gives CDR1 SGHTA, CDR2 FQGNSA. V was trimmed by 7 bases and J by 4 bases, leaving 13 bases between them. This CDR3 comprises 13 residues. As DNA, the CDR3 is TGTGCCAGCACCACTGGAGCCCTCACTGAAGCTTTCTTT. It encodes CASTTGALTEAFF.

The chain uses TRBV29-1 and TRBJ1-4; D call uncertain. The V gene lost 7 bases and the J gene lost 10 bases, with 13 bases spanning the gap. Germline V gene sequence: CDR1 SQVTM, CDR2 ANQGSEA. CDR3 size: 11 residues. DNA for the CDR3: TGCAGCGCCTCAGTGGTTGCAAAACTGTTTTTT. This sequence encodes CSASVVAKLFF.

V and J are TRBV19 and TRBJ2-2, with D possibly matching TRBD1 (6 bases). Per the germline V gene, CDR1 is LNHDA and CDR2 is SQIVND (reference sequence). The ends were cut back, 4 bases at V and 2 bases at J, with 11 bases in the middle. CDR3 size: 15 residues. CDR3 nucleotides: TGTGCCAGTAGTAAAGGCAGGGGTAACACCGGGGAGCTGTTTTTT. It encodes CASSKGRGNTGELFF.

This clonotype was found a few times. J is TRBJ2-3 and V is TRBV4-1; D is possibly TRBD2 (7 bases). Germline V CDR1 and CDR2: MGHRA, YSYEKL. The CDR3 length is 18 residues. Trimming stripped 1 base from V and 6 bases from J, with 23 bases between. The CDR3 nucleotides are TGCGCCAGCAGCCAAGCTCGCCGACCGGGGGGCTACCGTGATACGCAGTATTTT. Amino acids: CASSQARRPGGYRDTQYF.

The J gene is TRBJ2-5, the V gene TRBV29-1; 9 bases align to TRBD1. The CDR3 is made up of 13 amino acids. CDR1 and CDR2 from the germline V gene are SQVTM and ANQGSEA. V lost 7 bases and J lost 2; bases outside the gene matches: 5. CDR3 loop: CSADRGIQETQYF. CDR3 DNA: TGCAGCGCGGACAGGGGAATACAAGAGACCCAGTACTTC.

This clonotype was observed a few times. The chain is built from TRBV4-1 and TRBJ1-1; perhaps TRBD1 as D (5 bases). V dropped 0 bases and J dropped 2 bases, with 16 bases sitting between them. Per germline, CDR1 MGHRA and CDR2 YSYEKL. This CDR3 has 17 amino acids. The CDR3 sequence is CASSQDWGITINTEAFF. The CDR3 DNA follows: TGCGCCAGCAGCCAAGACTGGGGGATTACAATTAACACTGAAGCTTTCTTT.

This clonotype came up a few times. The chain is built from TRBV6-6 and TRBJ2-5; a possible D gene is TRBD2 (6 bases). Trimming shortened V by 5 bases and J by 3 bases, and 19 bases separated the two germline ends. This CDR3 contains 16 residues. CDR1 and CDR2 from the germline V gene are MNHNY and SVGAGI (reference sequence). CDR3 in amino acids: CASSQTGAVQEETQYF. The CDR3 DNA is TGTGCCAGCAGTCAGACGGGAGCGGTGCAGGAAGAGACCCAGTACTTC.

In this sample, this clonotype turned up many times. The CDR3 sequence: CASSLGTGWDVGYGYTF. The CDR3 nucleotides read TGTGCCAGCAGCTTAGGGACAGGGTGGGATGTCGGCTATGGCTACACCTTC. The chain couples TRBV7-6 to TRBJ1-2; 8 positions match TRBD1. The CDR3 length is 17 residues. The trim removed 1 base at V and 4 bases at J, leaving 11 bases unmatched. Germline V gene data show CDR1 as SGHVS and CDR2 as FNYEAQ.

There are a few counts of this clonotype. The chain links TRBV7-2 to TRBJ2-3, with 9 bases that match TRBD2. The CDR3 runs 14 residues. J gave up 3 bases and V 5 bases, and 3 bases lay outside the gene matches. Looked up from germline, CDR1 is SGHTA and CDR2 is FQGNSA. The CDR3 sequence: CASSQGLATDTQYF. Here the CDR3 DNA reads TGTGCCAGCAGCCAAGGACTAGCGACAGATACGCAGTATTTT.

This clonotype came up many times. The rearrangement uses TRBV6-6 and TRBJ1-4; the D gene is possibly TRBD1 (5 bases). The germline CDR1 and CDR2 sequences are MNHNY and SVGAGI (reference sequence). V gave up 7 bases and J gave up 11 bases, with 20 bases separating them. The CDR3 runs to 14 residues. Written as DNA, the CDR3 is TGTGCCAGCACCACCAGTTGGGGGGAGGTCAAACTGTTTTTT. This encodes CASTTSWGEVKLFF.

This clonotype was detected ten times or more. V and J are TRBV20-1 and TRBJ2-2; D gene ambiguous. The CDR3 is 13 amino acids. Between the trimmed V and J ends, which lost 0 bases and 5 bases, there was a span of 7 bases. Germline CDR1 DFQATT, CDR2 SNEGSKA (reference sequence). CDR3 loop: CSARDGLTGELFF. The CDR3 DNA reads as TGCAGTGCTAGAGATGGGCTAACCGGGGAGCTGTTTTTT.

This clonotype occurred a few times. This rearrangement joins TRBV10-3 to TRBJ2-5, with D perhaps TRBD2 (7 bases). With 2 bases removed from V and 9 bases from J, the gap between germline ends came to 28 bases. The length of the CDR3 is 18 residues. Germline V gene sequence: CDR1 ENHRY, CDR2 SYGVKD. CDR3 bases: TGTGCCATCAGTGAGAAGGGGGGCACGGGGGGACCATCGAGGGCCCAGTACTTC. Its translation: CAISEKGGTGGPSRAQYF.

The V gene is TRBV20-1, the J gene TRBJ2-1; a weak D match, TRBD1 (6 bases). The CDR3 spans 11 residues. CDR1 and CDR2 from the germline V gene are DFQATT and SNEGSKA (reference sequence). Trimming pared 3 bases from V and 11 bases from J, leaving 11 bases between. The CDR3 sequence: CSASRGTQQFF. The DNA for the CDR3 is TGCAGTGCTAGTAGGGGGACCCAGCAGTTCTTC.

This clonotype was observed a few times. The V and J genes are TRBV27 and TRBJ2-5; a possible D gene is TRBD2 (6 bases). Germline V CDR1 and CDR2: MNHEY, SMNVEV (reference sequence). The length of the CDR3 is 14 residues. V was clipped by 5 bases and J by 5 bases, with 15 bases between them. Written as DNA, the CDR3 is TGTGCCAGCAGTCCGGGACTCCTTGTGGAGACCCAGTACTTC. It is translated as CASSPGLLVETQYF.

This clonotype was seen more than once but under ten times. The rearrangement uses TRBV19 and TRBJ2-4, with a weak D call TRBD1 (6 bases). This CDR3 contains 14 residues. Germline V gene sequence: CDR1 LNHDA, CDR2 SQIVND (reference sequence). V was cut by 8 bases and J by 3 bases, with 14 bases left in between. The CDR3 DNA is TGTGCCAGTCGCAAAACAGGGAACAAAAACATTCAGTACTTC. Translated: CASRKTGNKNIQYF.

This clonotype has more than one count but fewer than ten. CDR3 amino acids: CASSPFPNSGNTIYF. The DNA of the CDR3 is TGTGCCAGCAGTCCCTTTCCTAATTCTGGAAACACCATATATTTT. The chain links TRBV27 to TRBJ1-3; D unresolved. V lost 5 bases, J lost 1 base, and 12 bases lay in between. The V gene's germline CDR1 is MNHEY and CDR2 SMNVEV (reference sequence). The CDR3 extends over 15 amino acids.

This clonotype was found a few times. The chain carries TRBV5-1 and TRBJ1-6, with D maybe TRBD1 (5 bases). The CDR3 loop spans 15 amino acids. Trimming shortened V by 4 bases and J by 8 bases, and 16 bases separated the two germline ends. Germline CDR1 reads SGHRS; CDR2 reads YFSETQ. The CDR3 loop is CASSPARDGYSPLHF. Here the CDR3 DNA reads TGCGCCAGCAGCCCAGCTAGGGACGGCTATTCACCCCTCCACTTT.

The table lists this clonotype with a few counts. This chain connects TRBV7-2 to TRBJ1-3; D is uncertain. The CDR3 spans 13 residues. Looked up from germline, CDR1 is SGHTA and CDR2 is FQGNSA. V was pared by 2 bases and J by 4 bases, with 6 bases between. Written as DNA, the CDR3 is TGTGCCAGCAGCTTATCGGCAGGAAACACCATATATTTT. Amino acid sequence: CASSLSAGNTIYF.

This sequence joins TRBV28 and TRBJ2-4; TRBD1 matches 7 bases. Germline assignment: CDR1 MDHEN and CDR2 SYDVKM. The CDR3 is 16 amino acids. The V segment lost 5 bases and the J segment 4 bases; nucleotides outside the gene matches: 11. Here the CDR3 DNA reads TGTGCCAGCAGTCCAAGGCGACAGGGTAGGAAAAACATTCAGTACTTC. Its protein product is CASSPRRQGRKNIQYF.

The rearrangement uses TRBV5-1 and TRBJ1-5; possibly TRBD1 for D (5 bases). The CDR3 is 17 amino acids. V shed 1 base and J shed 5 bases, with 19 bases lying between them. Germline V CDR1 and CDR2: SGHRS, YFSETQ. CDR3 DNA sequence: TGCGCCAGCAGCTTGAAGAAGGGGCGCTGGGCAGATCAGCCCCAGCATTTT. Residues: CASSLKKGRWADQPQHF.

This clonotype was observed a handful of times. The CDR3 DNA is TGTGCCAGCAGCGTAGTGGCCAGGGCCCCTTACGAGCAGTACGTC. It specifies CASSVVARAPYEQYV. The rearrangement joins TRBV9 to TRBJ2-7; D is possibly TRBD1 (5 bases). V was clipped by 0 bases and J by 4 bases, with 14 bases between them. The CDR3 extends over 15 amino acids. Germline V gives CDR1 SGDLS, CDR2 YYNGEE.